These 8 T cell receptor beta chains were all obtained from the same sample, sequenced in a study of shared clonotypes between healthy human individuals. Data came from immunoSEQ multiplex PCR; TCRdb stores just in-frame clones and leaves some out. The sample shows 2.5 million or so clones, around nine tenths of them seen only once. The sample taken for sequencing was naive CD4+ T cells sorted from blood. The subset is: CD45RA+ positively selected. All receptors come from a man between 18 and 29 years old in good health.

This clone was counted a single time. The gene calls are TRBV7-2 and TRBJ2-7, with unresolved D. V lost 6 bases, J lost 3 bases, and 15 bases lay in between. The germline V gene encodes CDR1 SGHTA and CDR2 FQGNSA. The CDR3 is 14 amino acids. CDR3 bases: TGTGCCAGCAGGCAACTCCAGGTTGGCTACGAGCAGTACTTC. Translation gives CASRQLQVGYEQYF.

The V gene is TRBV5-5, the J gene TRBJ2-5, with TRBD2 matching 7 bases. The junction had 1 base not matched to a gene; V was cut back by 0 bases and J by 2 bases. In germline, CDR1 is SGHKS, CDR2 YYEKEE (reference sequence). CDR3 length: 14 residues. CDR3 region: CASSLGLAQETQYF. In nucleotides, the CDR3 is TGTGCCAGCAGCTTGGGACTAGCTCAAGAGACCCAGTACTTC. Complete variable domain (other parts from reference TRBV5-5 and TRBJ2-5): DAGVTQSPTHLIKTRGQQVTLRCSPISGHKSVSWYQQVLGQGPQFIFQYYEKEERGRGNFPDRFSARQFPNYSSELNVNALLLGDSALYLCASSLGLAQETQYFGPGTRLLVL.

The chain recombines TRBV6-1 with TRBJ2-7; TRBD1 matches 9 bases. The junction had 7 bases not matched to a gene; V was cut back by 8 bases and J by 5 bases. This CDR3 has 13 residues. Germline V gives CDR1 MNHNS, CDR2 SASEGT. As DNA, the CDR3 is TGTGCCAGCGACAACAGGGGGCGTGACGAGCAGTACTTC. It yields the protein CASDNRGRDEQYF.

This rearrangement joins TRBV6-1 to TRBJ1-2, with D tentatively TRBD1 (6 bases). This CDR3 region has 12 residues. The germline CDR1 and CDR2 sequences are MNHNS and SASEGT. Between the trimmed V and J ends, which lost 6 bases and 7 bases, there was a span of 12 bases. The CDR3 DNA reads as TGTGCCAGCAGGGGGGACACCGGTGGCTACACCTTC. This sequence encodes CASRGDTGGYTF.

The gene calls are TRBV28 and TRBJ1-1; possible D gene TRBD1, 5 bases. Germline CDR1 reads MDHEN; CDR2 reads SYDVKM. The CDR3 consists of 13 residues. Trimming removed 8 bases at V and 5 bases at J, with 15 bases between. The CDR3 bases are TGTGCCAGCTCAGGCGGGGGGAAGACTGAAGCTTTCTTT. The encoded protein is CASSGGGKTEAFF.

The rearrangement joins TRBV6-5 to TRBJ1-1; 9 bases align to TRBD1. V dropped 5 bases and J dropped 5; count of bases not matched to a gene: 9. The CDR3 is 15 residues long. Germline CDR1 and CDR2: MNHEY and SVGAGI. In nucleotides, the CDR3 is TGTGCCAGCAGTCTCTCCGGGACAGGGAAGACTGAAGCTTTCTTT. Its protein product is CASSLSGTGKTEAFF.

This clone was observed a single time. The chain carries TRBV5-8 and TRBJ2-7; maybe TRBD2 (5 bases). The germline gives CDR1 SGHTS, CDR2 YDEGEE. Trimming removed 3 bases at V and 5 bases at J, with 15 bases between. This CDR3 is 14 amino acids long. The CDR3 nucleotides read TGTGCCAGCAGCTCTCGTGACTATGTCCACGAGCAGTACTTC. It translates to CASSSRDYVHEQYF.

The CDR3 bases are TGCAGTGCTAGCTACGATGGCTACACCTTC. Translation: CSASYDGYTF. The rearrangement uses TRBV20-1 and TRBJ1-2; no firm D call. This CDR3 has 10 amino acids. Trimming stripped 3 bases from V and 6 bases from J, with 5 bases between. The germline V gene encodes CDR1 DFQATT and CDR2 SNEGSKA (reference sequence).